The 4 T cell receptor beta chains in this list originate from one sample, sequenced in a study of siplizumab effects on memory and regulatory T cells. Measured with immunoSEQ multiplex PCR; TCRdb has only the in-frame clones, and not every one. The sample has approximately 110,000 clones, about 92% seen once; the top ten hold approximately 0.32%. Sequencing input: CD4+ T cells sorted from blood. These TCRs come from a human donor in good health.

The chain is built from TRBV5-8 and TRBJ1-1; TRBD1 is a possible D gene (5 bases). Deletions cut 4 bases from V and 3 bases from J, with 19 bases between. Germline V CDR1 and CDR2: SGHTS, YDEGEE. This CDR3 contains 16 residues. The CDR3 reads CASSKGRKRWDTEAFF. In nucleotides, the CDR3 is TGTGCCAGCAGCAAGGGACGCAAGAGGTGGGACACTGAAGCTTTCTTT.

CDR3 in DNA: TGTGCCAGCTCACCAAAACAGGGCATAAGTTGGGCTGAAGCTTTCTTT. Protein sequence: CASSPKQGISWAEAFF. V usage is TRBV18 and J usage is TRBJ1-1; D possibly corresponds to TRBD1 (6 bases). Germline assignment: CDR1 KGHSH and CDR2 LQKENI. The CDR3 runs to 16 residues. V was cut by 2 bases and J by 6 bases, with 19 bases left in between.

This clone has a handful of counts. The V call is TRBV30, the J call TRBJ1-2; 11 bases map to TRBD1. The CDR3 totals 14 residues. Germline values: CDR1 GTSNPN, CDR2 SVGIG (reference sequence). The DNA of the CDR3 is TGTGCTCAAAATCCCGGGACAGGGGGAGGAGGCTACACCTTC. Encoded protein: CAQNPGTGGGGYTF.

The chain uses TRBV6-6 and TRBJ2-7; D is uncertain. V lost 0 bases, J lost 11 bases, and 20 bases lay in between. Germline CDR1 and CDR2: MNHNY and SVGAGI (reference sequence). CDR3 length equals 15 residues. This CDR3 reads CASSYSVTRNSDKYF. In DNA, the CDR3 is TGTGCCAGCAGTTACTCCGTTACGCGCAACTCGGATAAGTACTTC.